This T cell receptor (beta chain) was documented in a study of Ad26.COV2.S vaccination and SARS-CoV-2 variants. V lost 5 bases and J 6 bases, leaving 14 bases between the germline ends. Germline V gene sequence: CDR1 LNHDA, CDR2 SQIVND (reference sequence). This CDR3 has 13 amino acids. Profiled with immunoSEQ multiplex PCR; TCRdb holds only in-frame clones, not every one. Seen here are roughly 300,000 clones, about 87% observed once, and the top ten hold approximately 5.9%. Treatment denoted: about 20 received Ad26.COV2.S at low or high dose, single or two shots; roughly 5 received placebo; per-sample allocation not given. Day 63 after the first vaccine or placebo injection was the time point for sampling.

The chain has TRBV19 and TRBJ2-7; D ambiguous. This sequence was found in a person between 18 and 65 years old who received the Ad26.COV2.S COVID-19 vaccine or a placebo. This specimen consisted of peripheral blood, obtained in a trial of Ad26.COV2.S vaccine versus placebo. Written as DNA, the CDR3 is TGTGCCAGTAGTGTCTCGCCCAGCTCCGAGCAGTACTTC. Encoded protein: CASSVSPSSEQYF.